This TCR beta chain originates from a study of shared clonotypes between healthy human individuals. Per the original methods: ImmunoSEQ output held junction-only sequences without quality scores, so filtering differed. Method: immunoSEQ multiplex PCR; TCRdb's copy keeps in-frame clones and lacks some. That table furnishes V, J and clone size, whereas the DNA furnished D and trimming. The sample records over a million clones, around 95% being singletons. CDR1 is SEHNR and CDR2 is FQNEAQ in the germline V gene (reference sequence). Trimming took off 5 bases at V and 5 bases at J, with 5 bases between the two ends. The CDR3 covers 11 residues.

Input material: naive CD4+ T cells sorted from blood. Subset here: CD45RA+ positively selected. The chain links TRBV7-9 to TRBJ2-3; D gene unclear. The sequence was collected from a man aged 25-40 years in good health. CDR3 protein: CASSQVDTQYF. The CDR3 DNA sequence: TGTGCCAGCAGCCAGGTAGATACGCAGTATTTT.